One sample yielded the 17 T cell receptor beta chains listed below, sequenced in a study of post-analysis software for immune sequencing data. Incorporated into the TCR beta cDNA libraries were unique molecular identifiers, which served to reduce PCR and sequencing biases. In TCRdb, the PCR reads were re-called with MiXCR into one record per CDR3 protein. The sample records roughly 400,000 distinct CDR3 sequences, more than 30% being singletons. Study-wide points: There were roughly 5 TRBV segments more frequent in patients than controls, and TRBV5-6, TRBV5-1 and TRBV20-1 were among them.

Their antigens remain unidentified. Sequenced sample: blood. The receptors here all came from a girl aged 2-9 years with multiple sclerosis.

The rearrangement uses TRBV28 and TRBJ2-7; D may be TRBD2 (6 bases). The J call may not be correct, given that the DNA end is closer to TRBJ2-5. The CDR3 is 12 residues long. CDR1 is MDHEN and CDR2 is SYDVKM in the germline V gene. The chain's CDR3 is CASTGTGETQYF. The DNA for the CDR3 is TGTGCCAGCACCGGGACTGGCGAGACCCAGTACTTC.

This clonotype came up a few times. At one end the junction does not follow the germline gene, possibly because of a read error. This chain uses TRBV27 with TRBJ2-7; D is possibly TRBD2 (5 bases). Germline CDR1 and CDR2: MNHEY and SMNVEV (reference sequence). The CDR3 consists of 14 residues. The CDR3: CASSSSGWSYGQYF. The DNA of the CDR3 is TGTGCCAGCAGTTCAAGCGGATGGTCCTACGGGCAGTACTTC.

The CDR3 DNA reads as TGTGCCATCGAGGGGGGAGGCTCCTACAATGAGCAGTTCTTC. Amino acids: CAIEGGGSYNEQFF. V and J are TRBV10-3 and TRBJ2-1; TRBD1 or TRBD2 may be the D gene (6 bases each). The germline V gene encodes CDR1 ENHRY and CDR2 SYGVKD. CDR3 size: 14 residues. V was shortened by 8 bases and J by 0 bases, with 11 bases between the two germline ends.

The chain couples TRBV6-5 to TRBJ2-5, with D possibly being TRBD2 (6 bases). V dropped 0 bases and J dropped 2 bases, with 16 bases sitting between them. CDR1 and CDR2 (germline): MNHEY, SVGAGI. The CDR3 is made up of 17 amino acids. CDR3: CASSYSRISGIQETQYF. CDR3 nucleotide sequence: TGTGCCAGCAGTTACTCGAGGATTAGCGGCATTCAAGAGACCCAGTACTTC.

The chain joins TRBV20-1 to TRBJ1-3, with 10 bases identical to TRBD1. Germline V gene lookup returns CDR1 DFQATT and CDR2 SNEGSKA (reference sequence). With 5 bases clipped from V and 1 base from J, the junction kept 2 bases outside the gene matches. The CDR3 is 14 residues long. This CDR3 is CSAPDRGSGNTIYF. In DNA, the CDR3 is TGCAGTGCTCCGGACAGGGGGTCTGGAAACACCATATATTTT.

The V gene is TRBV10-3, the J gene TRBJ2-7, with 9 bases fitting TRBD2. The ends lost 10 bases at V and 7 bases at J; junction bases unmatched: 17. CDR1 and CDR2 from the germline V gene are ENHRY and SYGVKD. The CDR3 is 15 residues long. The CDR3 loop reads CATEGSGGLTREQYF. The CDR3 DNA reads TGTGCCACCGAAGGAAGCGGGGGGCTGACAAGAGAGCAGTACTTC.

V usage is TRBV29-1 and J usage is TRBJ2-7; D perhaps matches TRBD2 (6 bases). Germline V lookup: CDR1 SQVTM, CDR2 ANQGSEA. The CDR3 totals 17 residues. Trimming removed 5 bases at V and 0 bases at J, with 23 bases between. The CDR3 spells CSVLRFDAGLVSYEQYF. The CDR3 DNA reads TGCAGCGTTCTTCGATTTGATGCGGGACTGGTCTCCTACGAGCAGTACTTC.

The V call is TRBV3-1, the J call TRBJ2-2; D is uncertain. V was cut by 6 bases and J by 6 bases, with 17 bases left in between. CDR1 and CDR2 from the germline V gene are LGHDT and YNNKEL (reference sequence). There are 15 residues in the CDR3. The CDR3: CASSPRYPHPGELFF. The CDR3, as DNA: TGTGCCAGCAGTCCTCGGTACCCCCATCCCGGGGAGCTGTTTTTT.

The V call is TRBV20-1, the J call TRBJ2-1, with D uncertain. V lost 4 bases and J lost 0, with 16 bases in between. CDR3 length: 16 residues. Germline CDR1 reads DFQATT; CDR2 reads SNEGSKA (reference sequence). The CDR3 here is CSATGRLPLSYNEQFF. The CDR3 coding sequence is TGCAGTGCTACTGGCAGACTTCCTCTCTCCTACAATGAGCAGTTCTTC.

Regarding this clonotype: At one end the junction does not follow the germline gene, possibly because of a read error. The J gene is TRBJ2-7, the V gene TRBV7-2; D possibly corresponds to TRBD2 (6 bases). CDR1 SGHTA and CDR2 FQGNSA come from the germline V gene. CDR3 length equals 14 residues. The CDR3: CASSLESSDYGQYF. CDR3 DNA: TGTGCCAGCAGCTTAGAATCCTCGGACTACGGGCAGTACTTC.

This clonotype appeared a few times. CDR3 sequence reads: CSAQAGWAYEQYF. CDR3 bases: TGCAGTGCTCAAGCAGGGTGGGCCTACGAGCAGTACTTC. The chain links TRBV20-1 to TRBJ2-7, with D possibly being TRBD1 (5 bases). Germline V lookup: CDR1 DFQATT, CDR2 SNEGSKA (reference sequence). The germline V and J ends were trimmed by 5 bases and 2 bases, with 13 bases remaining between them. The CDR3 contains 13 residues.

CDR3 bases: TGCAGCGCCGTGGTCAACGACGATCAGCCCCAGCATTTT. Translating it yields CSAVVNDDQPQHF. The gene calls are TRBV29-1 and TRBJ1-5; D call uncertain. Deletions cut 7 bases from V and 5 bases from J, with 15 bases between. The germline V gene has CDR1 SQVTM and CDR2 ANQGSEA. The CDR3 runs to 13 residues.

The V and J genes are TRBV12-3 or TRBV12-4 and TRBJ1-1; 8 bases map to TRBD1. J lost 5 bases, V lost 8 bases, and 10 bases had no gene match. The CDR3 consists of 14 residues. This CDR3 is CASVLRTGMTEAFF. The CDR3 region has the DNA TGTGCCAGCGTATTAAGGACAGGGATGACTGAAGCTTTCTTT.

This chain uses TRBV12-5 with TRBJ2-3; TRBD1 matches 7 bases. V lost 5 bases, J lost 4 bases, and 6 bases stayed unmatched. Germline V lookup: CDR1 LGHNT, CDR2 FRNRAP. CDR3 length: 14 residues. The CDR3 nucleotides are TGTGCTAGTGGTACAGGGGTTGAGCCAGATACGCAGTATTTT. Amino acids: CASGTGVEPDTQYF.

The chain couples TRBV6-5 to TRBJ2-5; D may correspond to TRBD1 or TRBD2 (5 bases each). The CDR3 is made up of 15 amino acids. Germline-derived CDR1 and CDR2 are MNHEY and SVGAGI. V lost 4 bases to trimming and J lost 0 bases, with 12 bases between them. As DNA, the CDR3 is TGTGCCAGCAGTTCCATTTTGGGGGACCAAGAGACCCAGTACTTC. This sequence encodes CASSSILGDQETQYF.

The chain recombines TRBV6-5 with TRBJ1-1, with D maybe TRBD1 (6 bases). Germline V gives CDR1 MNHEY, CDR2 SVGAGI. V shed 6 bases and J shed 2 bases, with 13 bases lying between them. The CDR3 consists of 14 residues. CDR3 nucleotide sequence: TGTGCCAGCAGCTTATACAGGGAAAACACTGAAGCTTTCTTT. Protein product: CASSLYRENTEAFF.

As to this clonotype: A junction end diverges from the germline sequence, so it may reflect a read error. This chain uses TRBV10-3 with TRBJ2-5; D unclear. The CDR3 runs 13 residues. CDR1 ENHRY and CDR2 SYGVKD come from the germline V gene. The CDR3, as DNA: TGTGCCGTCAGTGTCCTCGCCGGGGAGACCCAGTACTTC. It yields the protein CAVSVLAGETQYF.